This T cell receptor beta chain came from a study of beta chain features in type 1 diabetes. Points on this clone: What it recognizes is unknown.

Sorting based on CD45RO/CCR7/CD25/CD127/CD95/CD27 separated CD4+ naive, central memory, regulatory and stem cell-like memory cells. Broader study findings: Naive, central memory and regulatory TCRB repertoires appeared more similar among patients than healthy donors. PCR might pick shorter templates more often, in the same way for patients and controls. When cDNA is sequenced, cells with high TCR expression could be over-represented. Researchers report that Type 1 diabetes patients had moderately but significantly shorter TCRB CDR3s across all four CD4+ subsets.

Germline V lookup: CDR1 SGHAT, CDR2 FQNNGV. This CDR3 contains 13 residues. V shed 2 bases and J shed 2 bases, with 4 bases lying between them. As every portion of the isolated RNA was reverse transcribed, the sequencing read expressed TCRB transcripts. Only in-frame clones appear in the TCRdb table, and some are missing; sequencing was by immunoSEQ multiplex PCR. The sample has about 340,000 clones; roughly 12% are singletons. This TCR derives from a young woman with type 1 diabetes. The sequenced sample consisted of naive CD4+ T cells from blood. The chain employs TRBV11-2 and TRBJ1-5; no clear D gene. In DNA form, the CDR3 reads TGTGCCAGCAGCTTAACTGGCAATCAGCCCCAGCATTTT. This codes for CASSLTGNQPQHF.